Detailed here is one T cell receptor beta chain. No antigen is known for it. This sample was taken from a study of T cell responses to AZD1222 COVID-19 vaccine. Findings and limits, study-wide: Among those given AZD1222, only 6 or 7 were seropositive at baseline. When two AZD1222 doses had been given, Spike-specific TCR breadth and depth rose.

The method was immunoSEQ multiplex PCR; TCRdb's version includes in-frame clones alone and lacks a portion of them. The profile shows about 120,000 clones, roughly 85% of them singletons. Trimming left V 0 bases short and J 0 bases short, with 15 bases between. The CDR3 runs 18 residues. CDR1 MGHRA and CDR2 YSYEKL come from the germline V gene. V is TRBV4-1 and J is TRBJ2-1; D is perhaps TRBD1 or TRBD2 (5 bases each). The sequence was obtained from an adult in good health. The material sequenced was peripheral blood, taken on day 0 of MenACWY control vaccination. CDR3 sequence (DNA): TGCGCCAGCAGCCAAGATTGGGGGACCGCCAGCTCCTACAATGAGCAGTTCTTC. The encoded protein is CASSQDWGTASSYNEQFF.